This entry features one T cell receptor beta chain sequence. Its specificity is unknown. These data originate in a study of T cells in localized non-small cell lung cancer. General study points: Only one tumor region was sequenced, so heterogeneity remains possible.

Libraries were prepared by immunoSEQ multiplex PCR; TCRdb keeps only in-frame clonotypes and omits some of them. The sample has under 2,000 clones; roughly 35% are singletons. The CDR3 is made up of 15 amino acids. Germline loops: CDR1 MDHEN, CDR2 SYDVKM. Germline trimming cut 2 bases from V and 5 bases from J; bases unmatched to any gene: 7. The V call is TRBV28, the J call TRBJ2-7, with 9 nucleotides matching TRBD1. Specimen: normal lung tissue next to the tumor, collected before any cancer treatment. The sequence was obtained from a male donor at least 60 years old with stage III squamous cell lung carcinoma. This CDR3 is CASSLGGTGMDEQYV. CDR3 nucleotides: TGTGCCAGCAGTTTAGGGGGGACAGGGATGGACGAGCAGTACGTC.